The sequence of this TCR beta chain was determined in a study of vaccination effects on CD4 cells after COVID-19. Study details: Subjects were given two BNT162b2 or mRNA-1273 vaccine doses.

Assay used: immunoSEQ multiplex PCR; TCRdb lists only in-frame clones, some missing. The table records tens of thousands of clones, roughly 74% of them present only once. Concerning this clone: Its antigen is currently unknown.

After expansion with viral peptide pools in the ViraFEST assay, antigen-specific CD4+ T cells were sequenced. CD4+ T cells were isolated after 10 days of culture. None of the vaccinated had previously contracted SARS-CoV-2, and their nucleocapsid antibodies tested negative. Cultures got half-medium changes with IL-2 on days 3 and 7. Whole-study findings and limits: Infection- and vaccine-induced clones contracted markedly late after vaccination. Researchers report that only 1 of 255 vaccine-induced clones in healthy vaccinees cross-reacted with common cold coronaviruses.

V was shortened by 0 bases and J by 5 bases, with 15 bases between the two germline ends. This CDR3 is built from 16 residues. In germline, CDR1 is SGHRS, CDR2 YFSETQ. The sequenced sample was CD4+ T cells from PBMCs cultured with HCoV-NL63 spike peptides, obtained before COVID-19 vaccination. The genes are TRBV5-1 and TRBJ2-1, with D perhaps matching TRBD1 (5 bases). The TCR comes from a human donor who received a COVID-19 vaccine. The CDR3 sequence: CASSLGVNRQNNEQFF. The CDR3 region has the DNA TGCGCCAGCAGCTTGGGAGTCAACAGGCAAAACAATGAGCAGTTCTTC.